These 6 T cell receptor beta chains were sequenced from one sample in a study of blood T cells in healthy people across ages. The authors ran a second PCR of 7 to 11 cycles using a sample-barcoded 5' primer and a J-beta primer mix. TCRdb re-called the 5' RACE reads through MiXCR, storing one row per CDR3 protein. Of 800,000 to 1,000,000 distinct CDR3 sequences in the sample, approximately 49% were seen once. The sample was blood. Receptors originate from a man under 40 in good health.

In its sample, this clonotype was seen a few times. This sequence joins TRBV3-1 and TRBJ2-7, with D tentatively TRBD1 (6 bases). V was shortened by 5 bases and J by 3 bases, with 17 bases between the two germline ends. The CDR3 extends over 15 amino acids. CDR1 is LGHDT, CDR2 YNNKEL, per germline (reference sequence). The CDR3 loop reads CASSAYREGHYEQYF. Here the CDR3 DNA reads TGTGCCAGCAGCGCATACAGGGAAGGACACTACGAGCAGTACTTC.

This clonotype occurred a few times. J is TRBJ2-1 and V is TRBV6-2 or TRBV6-3; TRBD2 matches 9 bases. J was trimmed by 9 bases and V by 7 bases; bases with no gene match: 7. Germline lookup yields CDR1 MNHEY and CDR2 SVGEGT. There are 13 residues in the CDR3. The chain's CDR3 is CASTLGLASEQFF. CDR3 bases: TGTGCCAGCACCCTCGGACTAGCGAGTGAGCAGTTCTTC.

The V call is TRBV5-1, the J call TRBJ1-1, with unresolved D. Germline-derived CDR1 and CDR2 are SGHRS and YFSETQ. The V end was cut by 1 base, the J end by 4 bases, with 11 bases between. This CDR3 contains 14 residues. This chain's CDR3 is CASSLSAFPTEAFF. The CDR3 coding sequence is TGCGCCAGCAGCTTGTCTGCTTTCCCCACTGAAGCTTTCTTT.

This rearrangement joins TRBV12-3 or TRBV12-4 to TRBJ1-4; no clear D. This CDR3 contains 15 residues. Trimming removed 6 bases at V and 8 bases at J, with 19 bases between. CDR3 in amino acids: CASRLGRRLGEKLFF. In nucleotides, the CDR3 is TGTGCCAGCAGACTAGGGCGACGACTAGGAGAAAAACTGTTTTTT.

The chain carries TRBV12-3 or TRBV12-4 and TRBJ2-7, with a possible D match to TRBD2 (6 bases). CDR3 length: 12 residues. V dropped 5 bases and J dropped 6 bases, with 11 bases sitting between them. CDR3 sequence: CASSPGGSEQYF. CDR3 coding DNA: TGTGCCAGCAGTCCCGGGGGTTCCGAGCAGTACTTC.

This clonotype was recorded only once. The chain links TRBV6-1 to TRBJ2-7; D ambiguous. CDR3 size: 14 residues. Trimming shortened V by 2 bases and J by 1 base, and 9 bases separated the two germline ends. Germline V lookup: CDR1 MNHNS, CDR2 SASEGT. The CDR3 reads CASSENRLSYEQYF. DNA for the CDR3: TGTGCCAGCAGTGAAAACAGATTATCCTACGAGCAGTACTTC.